The clone carrying this T cell receptor beta chain was seen a few times. A second 7 to 11 cycle PCR used barcoded and J-beta primers. TCRdb processed the 5' RACE reads anew with MiXCR; each CDR3 protein has one entry. This sample has approximately 780,000 distinct CDR3 sequences, with roughly 25% found just once. In terms of origin and age, donors were healthy Caucasian individuals from Russia aged about 6 to 90. The sample originates from a study of blood T cells in healthy people across ages. Overall study context: Capturing about one barcoded beta molecule per two T cells was achieved by template switching.

The CDR3 consists of 13 residues. V was pared by 7 bases and J by 5 bases, with 15 bases between. The V gene's germline CDR1 is MDHEN and CDR2 SYDVKM. The same sample was also studied in work on T cells of mothers and their children. That work contributes: Mothers yielded over 8 million CDR3 reads, children some 2.9 million each. Thymic selection molds TCR recombination output in much the same way for related pairs as for unrelated pairs.

The chain links TRBV28 to TRBJ2-7, with D unresolved. The source is a boy aged 5-17 years in good health. Sequenced input: blood. The CDR3 DNA reads as TGTGCCAGCACCCCTATGGGCTTCCACGAGCAGTACTTC. It yields the protein CASTPMGFHEQYF.